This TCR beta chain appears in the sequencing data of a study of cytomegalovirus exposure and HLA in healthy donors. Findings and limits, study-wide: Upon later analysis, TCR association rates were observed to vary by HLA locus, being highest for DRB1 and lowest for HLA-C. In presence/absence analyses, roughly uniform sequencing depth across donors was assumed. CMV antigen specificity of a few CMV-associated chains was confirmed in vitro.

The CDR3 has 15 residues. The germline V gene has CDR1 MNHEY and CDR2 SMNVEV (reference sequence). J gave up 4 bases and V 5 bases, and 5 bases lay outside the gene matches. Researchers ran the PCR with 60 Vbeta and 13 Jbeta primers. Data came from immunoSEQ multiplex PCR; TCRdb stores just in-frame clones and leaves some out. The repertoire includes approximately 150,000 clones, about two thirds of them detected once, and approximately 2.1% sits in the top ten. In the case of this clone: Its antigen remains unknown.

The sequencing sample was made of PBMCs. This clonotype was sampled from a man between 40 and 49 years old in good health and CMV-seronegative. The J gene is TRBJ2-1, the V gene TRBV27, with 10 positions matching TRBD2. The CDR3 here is CASSPRLAGYNEQFF. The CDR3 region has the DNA TGTGCCAGCAGTCCGAGACTAGCGGGTTACAATGAGCAGTTCTTC.